Here is one TCR beta chain with its context. Its antigen remains unidentified. No much larger clonotype is one base removed from it; base qualities were not supplied. Data came from an Illumina NovaSeq 6000. cDNA libraries for TCRalpha and TCRbeta were prepared by 5'RACE using constant-segment primers, with sample barcodes and unique molecular identifiers added. RNA was extracted from every sample with Trizol reagent. Library amplification was performed in two PCR steps, and a second sample barcode and Illumina TruSeq adapters were introduced in the second step. Libraries were sequenced on an Illumina NovaSeq with 2 x 150 bp paired-end reads. In the paper's pipeline: Reads were demultiplexed and collapsed into UMI-guided consensus sequences with migec v1.2.7. Using mixcr v2.1.11, UMI consensuses were aligned to TRA and TRB V and J templates and then assembled into clonotypes. Clonotypes were classified as expanded or contracted when called significant by both edgeR and NoisET, with noise models trained on biological replicates. edgeR calls used a false discovery rate-adjusted p below 0.01 and a log2 fold-change threshold of 1. As an exploratory analysis of dynamics, max-normalized trajectories of the 1000 most abundant clonotypes were examined with PCA combined with hierarchical clustering. Separately sequenced CD4+ and CD8+ repertoires were used to assign a CD4 or CD8 phenotype to each responding clone. TCRdb itself trimmed the public reads at Q25 with fastp, ran MiXCR and retained productive beta chains. Entries that share a CDR3 protein sequence are merged under the most common genes and DNA. The authors' filters were not applied to this entry. The sample records 110,000 to 150,000 distinct CDR3 sequences, 13% to 15% of which are singletons. About 26% of the sample is taken by the ten largest.

The data were obtained in a study of T-cell memory formation after mild COVID-19 (dated by TCRdb to the early 2020s). About the investigation overall: TCR sequence clusters from the two donors were largely donor specific. T-cell clones expanding and contracting after mild COVID-19 in a couple of donors were tracked by longitudinal TCRalpha and TCRbeta repertoire sequencing. Two young, previously healthy adult volunteers, one female and one male, were included in the cohort.

Paper-wide results and their limitations: Clones that contracted from day 15 to 85 showed balanced CD4/CD8 phenotypes, whereas a second wave of clones that expanded from day 15 to 37 leaned towards CD4+. Some responding clones were detected in pre-infection memory, suggesting pre-existing cross-reactive memory T cells joined the SARS-CoV-2 response. Contracting CD4+ clones turned up mainly in the CM and EM memory subsets, whereas EMRA was where CD8+ clones were enriched. Only two mild cases were covered in the study, and larger cohorts including severe cases with pre-infection samples were considered necessary. SARS-CoV-2 specificity of the second-wave clones peaking on day 37 was not confirmed.

PBMCs were isolated by Ficoll-Paque density gradient centrifugation. From a lookup of the germline V gene, CDR1 and CDR2 are KGHDR and SFDVKD. V drops 3 bases and J drops 2 bases, leaving 13 bases in between. The CDR3 has 16 amino acids, counting the end cysteine and phenylalanine. The only DNA kept is the CDR3, 48 bases in frame from the first base. Here the chain combines TRBV24-1 and TRBJ1-5, and possibly TRBD1, on 6 matching bases. The receptor was derived from an adult woman who had mild COVID-19 (a few samples of this study predate the infection). The sample titles of this study are shuffled in the database, so cell type and time point are left out; the donor was told from shared clones. The sample was PBMCs or a T cell subset sorted from them (not recorded which). Here the CDR3 is given as CATSDRTAFGNQPQHF. The nucleotides are TGTGCCACCAGTGATCGGACAGCTTTCGGCAATCAGCCCCAGCATTTT.